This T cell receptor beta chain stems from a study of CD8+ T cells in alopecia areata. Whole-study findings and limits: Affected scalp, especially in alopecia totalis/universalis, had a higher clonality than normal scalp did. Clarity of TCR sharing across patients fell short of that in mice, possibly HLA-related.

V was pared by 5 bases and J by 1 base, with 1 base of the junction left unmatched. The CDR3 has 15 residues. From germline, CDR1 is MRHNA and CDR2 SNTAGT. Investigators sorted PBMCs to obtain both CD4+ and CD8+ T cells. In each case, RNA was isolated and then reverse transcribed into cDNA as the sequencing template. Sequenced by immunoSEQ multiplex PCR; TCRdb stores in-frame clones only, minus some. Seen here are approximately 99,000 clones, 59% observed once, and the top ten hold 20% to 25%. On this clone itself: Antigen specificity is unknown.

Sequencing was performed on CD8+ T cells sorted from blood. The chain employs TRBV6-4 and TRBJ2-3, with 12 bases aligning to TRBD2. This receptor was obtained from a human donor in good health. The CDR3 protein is CASSRTSGGTDTQYF. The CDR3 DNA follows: TGTGCCAGCAGTCGGACTAGCGGGGGCACAGATACGCAGTATTTT.